This TCR beta chain was retrieved from a study of blood T cell repertoires in COVID-19. Turning to the study itself: Material from acute and convalescent COVID-19 was sourced from the United States, Italy and Spain.

The length of the CDR3 is 14 residues. Germline V CDR1 and CDR2: GTSNPN, SVGIG (reference sequence). V lost 5 bases and J 2 bases, leaving 13 bases between the germline ends. Per the original data handling: Cell counts per sample came from amplifying reference gene primers. Only in-frame clones appear in the TCRdb table, and some are missing; sequencing was by immunoSEQ multiplex PCR. Clone size and the V and J calls come from that table; the DNA yielded D and trimming. The sample contains approximately 190,000 clones, about nine tenths of which appear only once. The specimen was peripheral blood. This chain connects TRBV30 to TRBJ2-1, with D unclear. This sequence originates from a man older than 75 with acute or convalescent COVID-19. CDR3 in amino acids: CAWQELGTYNEQFF. The CDR3 coding sequence is TGTGCCTGGCAGGAACTCGGAACCTACAATGAGCAGTTCTTC.